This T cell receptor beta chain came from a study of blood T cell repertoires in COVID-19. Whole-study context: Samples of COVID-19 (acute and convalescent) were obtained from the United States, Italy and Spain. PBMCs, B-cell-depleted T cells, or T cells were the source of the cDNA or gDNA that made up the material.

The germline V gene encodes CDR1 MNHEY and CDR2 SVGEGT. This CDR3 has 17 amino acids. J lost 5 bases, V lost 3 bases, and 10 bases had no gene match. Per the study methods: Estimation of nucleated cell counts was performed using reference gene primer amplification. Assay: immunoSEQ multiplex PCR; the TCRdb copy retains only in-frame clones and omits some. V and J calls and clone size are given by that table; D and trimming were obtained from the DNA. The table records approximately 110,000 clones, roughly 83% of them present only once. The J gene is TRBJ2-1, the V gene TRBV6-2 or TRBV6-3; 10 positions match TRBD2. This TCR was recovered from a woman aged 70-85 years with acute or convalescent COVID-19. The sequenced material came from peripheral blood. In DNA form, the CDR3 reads TGTGCCAGCAGTTATCCGCATCTAGCGGGAGTAAACAATGAGCAGTTCTTC. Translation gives CASSYPHLAGVNNEQFF.